This entry features one T cell receptor (beta chain) sequence. This specimen comes from a study of blood T cell repertoires in COVID-19. Study-level information: Acute and convalescent COVID-19 samples came from the United States, Italy and Spain. Sample material is recorded as cDNA or gDNA derived from T cells, B-cell-depleted T cells, or PBMCs.

The length of the CDR3 is 16 residues. J was trimmed by 3 bases and V by 3 bases; bases with no gene match: 12. The germline gives CDR1 GTSNPN, CDR2 SVGIG (reference sequence). Under the authors' procedure: The assay estimated nucleated cells by amplifying reference gene primers. Sequencing used immunoSEQ multiplex PCR; TCRdb keeps in-frame clones, though not all of them. V, J and clone size reflect that table, while D and trimming were determined from the DNA. The sample carries over 200,000 clones, just over 90% recorded once. The sequence derives from a man aged 30 to 45 with acute or convalescent COVID-19. Sequencing was performed on peripheral blood. The V gene is TRBV30, the J gene TRBJ2-5; 8 nucleotides align to TRBD2. The CDR3 region is CAWRPTPTGLEETQYF. The CDR3 DNA sequence: TGTGCCTGGAGGCCCACTCCTACGGGACTAGAAGAGACCCAGTACTTC.